These 25 T cell receptor beta chains were all obtained from the same sample, sequenced in a study of blood T cell repertoires in COVID-19. TCRdb's table, derived via immunoSEQ multiplex PCR, lists solely in-frame clones and lacks some. The sample includes fewer than 120,000 clones, roughly four fifths seen only once; the top ten take 16%. The material sequenced was peripheral blood. All receptors derive from an older woman with acute or convalescent COVID-19.

Comment on this clone: Distinct nucleotide sequences in the sample also encode this CDR3. The V gene is TRBV7-3, the J gene TRBJ2-1; 12 positions match TRBD2. The CDR3 runs to 17 residues. Germline V lookup: CDR1 SGHTA, CDR2 FQGTGA. Losses at the gene ends were 3 bases for V and 0 bases for J; bases not matched to a gene: 3. The CDR3 sequence is CASSLTSGGSSYNEQFF. CDR3 bases: TGTGCCAGCAGCTTGACTAGCGGGGGTAGCTCCTACAATGAGCAGTTCTTC.

The V gene is TRBV11-2, the J gene TRBJ2-7; the D gene is possibly TRBD1 (7 bases). Between the trimmed V and J ends, which lost 5 bases and 5 bases, there was a span of 13 bases. The germline gives CDR1 SGHAT, CDR2 FQNNGV. The CDR3 is 13 amino acids. The CDR3 sequence: CASSPDREDEQYF. The CDR3 coding sequence is TGTGCCAGCAGCCCCGACAGGGAGGACGAGCAGTACTTC.

V gene TRBV5-5 combines with J gene TRBJ2-2; perhaps TRBD1 as D (6 bases). The V and J ends lost 0 bases and 1 base respectively, with 10 bases between them. The CDR3 sequence is 16 residues long. In germline, CDR1 is SGHKS, CDR2 YYEKEE (reference sequence). The CDR3 loop reads CASSLVRQENTGELFF. CDR3 sequence (DNA): TGTGCCAGCAGCTTGGTCCGACAGGAGAACACCGGGGAGCTGTTTTTT.

This sequence joins TRBV23-1 and TRBJ2-5; D is uncertain. TRBV23-1 is filed as an ORF, its function uncertain. The CDR3 consists of 13 residues. V lost 4 bases and J 3 bases, leaving 9 bases between the germline ends. The CDR3 bases are TGCGCCAGCAGTCTTAACCGCGAAGAGACCCAGTACTTC. Its protein product is CASSLNREETQYF.

The chain has TRBV18 and TRBJ2-1, with 14 positions matching TRBD2. This CDR3 is built from 16 residues. CDR1 is KGHSH, CDR2 LQKENI, per germline. With V trimmed by 3 bases and J by 8 bases, 6 bases remained unmatched. CDR3 DNA: TGTGCCAGCTCACCCCAGACTAGCGGGGGGGCATATGAGCAGTTCTTC. Protein product: CASSPQTSGGAYEQFF.

CDR3 region: CATSDLSSGGSETQYF. CDR3 DNA: TGTGCCACCAGTGATTTGTCTAGCGGGGGGTCGGAGACCCAGTACTTC. J is TRBJ2-5 and V is TRBV24-1, with 11 positions matching TRBD2. Germline lookup yields CDR1 KGHDR and CDR2 SFDVKD. With 0 bases clipped from V and 5 bases from J, the junction kept 4 bases outside the gene matches. The CDR3 totals 16 residues.

In nucleotides, the CDR3 is TGTGCCAGCAGGAGGACAGGAAATGAAAAACTGTTTTTT. This codes for CASRRTGNEKLFF. The J gene is TRBJ1-4, the V gene TRBV2, with TRBD1 identical over 7 bases. The germline CDR1 and CDR2 sequences are SNHLY and FYNNEI. The CDR3 has 13 amino acids. V gave up 6 bases and J gave up 5 bases; unmatched junction bases: 3.

This chain links TRBV5-4 with TRBJ2-1; TRBD2 aligns across 13 bases. The CDR3 has 18 residues. With V trimmed by 4 bases and J by 0 bases, 7 bases remained unmatched. Germline CDR1 SGHNT, CDR2 YYREEE (reference sequence). The CDR3 DNA reads as TGTGCCAGCAGCGGCGGACTAGCGGGGGACTACTCCTACAATGAGCAGTTCTTC. Its translation: CASSGGLAGDYSYNEQFF.

In this sample, this clone turned up once. The chain recombines TRBV27 with TRBJ2-6, with D uncertain. The CDR3 runs 13 residues. The V gene lost 6 bases and the J gene lost 4 bases, with 7 bases spanning the gap. Germline-derived CDR1 and CDR2 are MNHEY and SMNVEV (reference sequence). The chain's CDR3 is CASSGLGANVLTF. DNA of the CDR3: TGTGCCAGCAGCGGGTTAGGGGCCAACGTCCTGACTTTC.

The gene calls are TRBV19 and TRBJ2-7; TRBD1 might be the D (5 bases). Germline V gene lookup returns CDR1 LNHDA and CDR2 SQIVND (reference sequence). Deletions cut 0 bases from V and 0 bases from J, with 9 bases between. This CDR3 is 15 amino acids long. CDR3 DNA: TGTGCCAGTAGTATAGATCAGGGCGGCTCCTACGAGCAGTACTTC. This codes for CASSIDQGGSYEQYF.

The genes are TRBV7-8 and TRBJ1-1; no clear D. Trimming cost V 5 bases and J 0 bases, with 22 bases left between them. Germline lookup yields CDR1 SGHVS and CDR2 FQNEAQ. The CDR3 contains 18 residues. The CDR3 here is CASSPMRVPAIMNTEAFF. In nucleotides, the CDR3 is TGTGCCAGCAGCCCAATGAGGGTCCCAGCCATAATGAACACTGAAGCTTTCTTT.

The chain has TRBV18 and TRBJ1-1; D ambiguous. The germline V and J ends were trimmed by 2 bases and 3 bases, with 16 bases remaining between them. In germline, CDR1 is KGHSH, CDR2 LQKENI. The CDR3 totals 16 residues. The CDR3 spells CASSPRAEVRYTEAFF. The CDR3 coding sequence is TGTGCCAGCTCACCAAGAGCAGAGGTTCGTTACACTGAAGCTTTCTTT. Drawing the rest from reference TRBV18 and TRBJ1-1, the complete variable domain is NAGVMQNPRHLVRRRGQEARLRCSPMKGHSHVYWYRQLPEEGLKFMVYLQKENIIDESGMPKERFSAEFPKEGPSILRIQQVVRGDSAAYFCASSPRAEVRYTEAFFGQGTRLTVV.

The rearrangement uses TRBV19 and TRBJ2-7; possible D gene TRBD1, 5 bases. Germline CDR1 LNHDA, CDR2 SQIVND (reference sequence). The CDR3 runs 15 residues. V lost 0 bases, J lost 2 bases, and 11 bases lay in between. CDR3: CASSIEQGNTYEQYF. Written as DNA, the CDR3 is TGTGCCAGTAGTATAGAGCAGGGTAATACCTACGAGCAGTACTTC.

The chain couples TRBV7-9 to TRBJ2-7; TRBD1 matches 7 bases. This CDR3 has 16 residues. Germline V gives CDR1 SEHNR, CDR2 FQNEAQ (reference sequence). With 2 bases clipped from V and 0 bases from J, the junction kept 7 bases outside the gene matches. DNA of the CDR3: TGTGCCAGCAGCTTATCCCGGGACAGTCCCTCCTACGAGCAGTACTTC. It is translated as CASSLSRDSPSYEQYF.

The chain is built from TRBV27 and TRBJ1-6; 8 bases are shared with TRBD1. Germline V gene data show CDR1 as MNHEY and CDR2 as SMNVEV (reference sequence). J lost 8 bases, V lost 8 bases, and 14 bases had no gene match. The CDR3 runs to 16 residues. The CDR3 protein is CASSDRGGLWDSPLHF. For the CDR3, the DNA is TGTGCCAGCTCCGACAGGGGAGGATTATGGGATTCACCCCTCCACTTT.

V and J are TRBV7-3 and TRBJ2-3; 9 nucleotides align to TRBD2. The CDR3 is made up of 16 amino acids. Trimming at V came to 4 bases and at J to 3 bases, leaving 8 bases not matched to a gene. Germline V CDR1 and CDR2: SGHTA, FQGTGA. CDR3 sequence reads: CASSSTGGGATDTQYF. CDR3 DNA sequence: TGTGCCAGCAGCTCGACAGGCGGGGGGGCGACAGATACGCAGTATTTT.

In nucleotides, the CDR3 is TGTGCCAGCAGCGTATTAACAGGGGGCGCCACAGATACGCAGTATTTT. Encoded protein: CASSVLTGGATDTQYF. The J gene is TRBJ2-3, the V gene TRBV5-5; 9 bases fit TRBD1. CDR3 size: 16 residues. With 4 bases clipped from V and 2 bases from J, the junction kept 8 bases outside the gene matches. CDR1 is SGHKS and CDR2 is YYEKEE in the germline V gene (reference sequence).

This sequence joins TRBV7-2 and TRBJ2-7, with 7 bases identical to TRBD1. The length of the CDR3 is 15 residues. Germline V CDR1 and CDR2: SGHTA, FQGNSA. The J segment lost 3 bases and the V segment lost 5 bases, leaving 10 bases of the junction unmatched. CDR3 residues: CASSGRTGANYEQYF. Here the CDR3 DNA reads TGTGCCAGCAGCGGCCGGACAGGTGCTAACTACGAGCAGTACTTC.

The V gene is TRBV7-2, the J gene TRBJ1-1; D unclear. The CDR3 is 12 residues long. The germline V and J ends were trimmed by 5 bases and 5 bases, with 9 bases remaining between them. Germline CDR1 reads SGHTA; CDR2 reads FQGNSA. CDR3 region: CASSVLLTEAFF. DNA of the CDR3: TGTGCCAGCAGCGTCTTATTAACTGAAGCTTTCTTT.

This clone occurred a few times. This chain joins TRBV19 and TRBJ1-2; D not resolved. The ends were cut back, 3 bases at V and 6 bases at J, with 11 bases in the middle. CDR3 length: 13 residues. Germline V gene lookup returns CDR1 LNHDA and CDR2 SQIVND (reference sequence). CDR3 bases: TGTGCCAGTAGTATTTCAGCGTGGAATGGCTACACCTTC. Its protein is CASSISAWNGYTF.

The CDR3 reads CASSLNWGGSPLHF. The CDR3 DNA sequence: TGTGCCAGCAGCTTGAATTGGGGCGGTTCACCCCTCCACTTT. This chain uses TRBV7-3 with TRBJ1-6; perhaps TRBD1 as D (5 bases). The CDR3 has 14 amino acids. V was clipped by 3 bases and J by 9 bases, with 12 bases between them. Germline V gene data show CDR1 as SGHTA and CDR2 as FQGTGA.

This clone has more than one count but fewer than ten. This rearrangement joins TRBV27 to TRBJ1-1; D is possibly TRBD1 (5 bases). Germline V gene sequence: CDR1 MNHEY, CDR2 SMNVEV (reference sequence). V lost 4 bases and J 4 bases, leaving 13 bases between the germline ends. This CDR3 region has 14 residues. CDR3 residues: CASSSNLGATEAFF. DNA of the CDR3: TGTGCCAGCAGTTCAAATCTAGGGGCCACTGAAGCTTTCTTT.

This clone appeared a single time. V usage is TRBV23-1 and J usage is TRBJ1-5; D might be TRBD1 (6 bases). TRBV23-1 is placed among ORFs of uncertain function. The CDR3 is made up of 15 amino acids. V dropped 3 bases and J dropped 5 bases, with 14 bases sitting between them. CDR3 region: CASSQDSWTYQPQHF. The CDR3 region has the DNA TGCGCCAGCAGTCAGGACAGTTGGACGTATCAGCCCCAGCATTTT.

The chain employs TRBV14 and TRBJ2-4; D is unresolved. CDR3 length: 13 amino acids. From germline, CDR1 is SGHDN and CDR2 FVKESK. Between the trimmed V and J ends, which lost 2 bases and 9 bases, there was a span of 11 bases. CDR3 sequence reads: CASSQLESGIQYF. The CDR3, as DNA: TGTGCCAGCAGCCAACTAGAATCGGGCATTCAGTACTTC.

V gene TRBV14 combines with J gene TRBJ1-6, with D perhaps TRBD1 (5 bases). Per germline, CDR1 SGHDN and CDR2 FVKESK. The length of the CDR3 is 13 residues. Trimming stripped 4 bases from V and 9 bases from J, with 10 bases between. The CDR3 spells CASSPRRGSPLHF. The CDR3 nucleotides are TGTGCCAGCAGCCCTAGAAGGGGTTCACCCCTCCACTTT.